This TCR beta chain was recorded in a study of metastatic and nonmetastatic thyroid tumors (dated by TCRdb to the early 2020s). Describing the broader study: Repertoires were compared across peripheral blood and tumor or nodule tissue samples from malignant and benign thyroid patients.

The germline V gene encodes CDR1 LGHNA and CDR2 YNFKEQ. The CDR3 measures 15 amino acids from cysteine to phenylalanine. Only the CDR3 DNA stays, 45 bases, in frame from base 1. The junction carries 14 bases between V and J, which are trimmed by 0 bases and 8 bases respectively. Findings and caveats that apply to the study as a whole: In both blood and tumor samples, TCR beta diversity was reported to be significantly higher in malignant tumors than in benign nodules.

The method was PCR. TCRdb lists the instrument as Illumina HiSeq 4000. High-throughput sequencing was used to profile the TCR beta-chain CDR3 region of every patient. For the original study's pipeline: Drawing on CDR3 differences between clinicopathological groups, the researchers built a classifier meant to tell apart patients with distant-metastatic papillary thyroid cancer. The Shannon index was used to measure repertoire diversity, and the Morisita-Horn index was used to measure how similar tumor and blood repertoires were. TCRdb redid the processing of the public reads, applying fastp at Q25 and MiXCR, and retained in-frame beta chains. The V and J calls were not made by the authors but by TCRdb's processing. Present in this sample are about 7,600 clones, over 20% of which were seen just once. Together, the top ten hold under 20% of the sample. No treatment had been received by any patient before thyroid surgery. The study retrospectively analysed patient clinical samples collected from about 2012 to 2018 using T-cell receptor beta sequencing.

This clone occurred many times. The antigen this receptor binds is unknown. No base qualities exist here, and no much larger clone lies one base off it. The sequence was collected from a female donor with papillary thyroid cancer or a benign thyroid nodule (not recorded which). Some clones in this sample may be carry-over from other donors' samples. The chain employs TRBV4-2 and TRBJ2-1; the D gene is possibly TRBD2, with 5 bases matching. The sequencing input was adjacent normal tissue. CDR3 sequence: CASSQEGDHAYEQFF. The DNA sequence follows: TGTGCCAGCAGCCAAGAGGGAGACCACGCCTATGAGCAGTTCTTC.